This T cell receptor (beta chain) originates from a study of CD8+ T cells in alopecia areata. This clone has a single count. Its antigen is currently unknown. Study-level findings and limits: Sequencing of scalp samples also includes resident alphabeta T cells from normal skin.

The germline V gene has CDR1 SGHVT and CDR2 SQSDAQ. The CDR3 runs 17 residues. V was clipped by 1 base and J by 0 bases; unmatched bases: 6. In each case, RNA was isolated and then reverse transcribed into cDNA as the sequencing template. The assay was immunoSEQ multiplex PCR, and TCRdb's table has in-frame clones only and misses some. The repertoire holds about 150,000 clones, with about 87% as singletons. This TCR came from a human donor with alopecia areata. The chain combines TRBV7-4 with TRBJ2-1; 7 nucleotides match TRBD1. Here the sequenced sample was CD8+ T cells sorted from blood, taken at week 0. CDR3 in DNA: TGTGCCAGCAGCTTAGGTGGAGGACAGGACTCCTACAATGAGCAGTTCTTC. Protein: CASSLGGGQDSYNEQFF. Filled out from reference TRBV7-4 and TRBJ2-1, the complete variable domain reads GAGVSQSPRYKVAKRGRDVALRCDSISGHVTLYWYRQTLGQGSEVLTYSQSDAQRDKSGRPSGRFSAERPERSVSTLKIQRTEQGDSAVYLCASSLGGGQDSYNEQFFGPGTRLTVL.